The 26 T cell receptor beta chains below all came from one sample that was sequenced in a study of cytomegalovirus exposure and HLA in healthy donors. The study ran its PCR with 60 Vbeta and 13 Jbeta primers. Sequencing was performed with immunoSEQ multiplex PCR; in TCRdb, only in-frame clones are kept and a portion is missing. The sample consists of more than 150,000 clones, roughly 77% of them appearing once. Input material: PBMCs. The receptor set was obtained from a woman in her twenties or thirties in good health and CMV-seropositive.

The rearrangement joins TRBV9 to TRBJ1-2; 8 bases are a match to TRBD1. The length of the CDR3 is 20 residues. Per the germline V gene, CDR1 is SGDLS and CDR2 is YYNGEE. V lost 3 bases to trimming and J lost 4 bases; unmatched junction nucleotides: 23. CDR3 nucleotides: TGTGCCAGCAGCGCAAGCCCCGGGCAGGGGGCGAGTAAAACCCCCTATGGCTACACCTTC. Its protein product is CASSASPGQGASKTPYGYTF.

This sequence joins TRBV27 and TRBJ2-3; TRBD2 might be the D (5 bases). Germline assignment: CDR1 MNHEY and CDR2 SMNVEV (reference sequence). V lost 2 bases and J lost 1, with 16 bases in between. This CDR3 spans 17 amino acids. As DNA, the CDR3 is TGTGCCAGCAGTTTAAGAGCGGCGATTCTTCGCACAGATACGCAGTATTTT. It codes for CASSLRAAILRTDTQYF.

This chain joins TRBV11-3 and TRBJ1-1; D gene unclear. The CDR3 loop spans 16 amino acids. Trimming stripped 5 bases from V and 2 bases from J, with 18 bases between. Germline-derived CDR1 and CDR2 are SGHNT and YENEEA. CDR3 amino acids: CASSPNPLLINTEAFF. The CDR3, as DNA: TGTGCCAGCAGCCCGAACCCGTTACTAATAAACACTGAAGCTTTCTTT. The complete variable domain, with remaining parts taken from reference TRBV11-3 and TRBJ1-1, reads EAGVVQSPRYKIIEKKQPVAFWCNPISGHNTLYWYLQNLGQGPELLIRYENEEAVDDSQLPKDRFSAERLKGVDSTLKIQPAELGDSAVYLCASSPNPLLINTEAFFGQGTRLTVV.

This chain joins TRBV7-2 and TRBJ1-3, with D unresolved. Germline V gene lookup returns CDR1 SGHTA and CDR2 FQGNSA. With 1 base removed from V and 1 base from J, the gap between germline ends came to 5 bases. The CDR3 contains 14 residues. In DNA form, the CDR3 reads TGTGCCAGCAGCTTAGGAGAATCTGGAAACACCATATATTTT. Translated, it gives CASSLGESGNTIYF.

The chain joins TRBV14 to TRBJ2-1, with D possibly matching TRBD1 (7 bases). This CDR3 comprises 16 residues. The V and J ends lost 4 bases and 5 bases respectively, with 18 bases between them. Per the germline V gene, CDR1 is SGHDN and CDR2 is FVKESK. In DNA, the CDR3 is TGTGCCAGCAGCCCCCACCCGGGCAGGGGGGACAATGAGCAGTTCTTC. It codes for CASSPHPGRGDNEQFF.

A single count supports this clone. This chain joins TRBV7-9 and TRBJ2-7, with unresolved D. Germline CDR1 SEHNR, CDR2 FQNEAQ (reference sequence). The CDR3 spans 11 residues. With 5 bases removed from V and 6 bases from J, the gap between germline ends came to 8 bases. The CDR3 loop reads CASSDQIEQYF. In DNA form, the CDR3 reads TGTGCCAGCAGCGATCAGATCGAGCAGTACTTC.

V is TRBV11-3 and J is TRBJ1-1; no clear D gene. The V end lost 5 bases, the J end lost 10 bases, and 17 bases lay between the germline ends. This CDR3 region has 13 residues. CDR1 and CDR2 (germline): SGHNT, YENEEA. This chain's CDR3 is CASSELPHPGAFF. The CDR3 DNA sequence: TGTGCCAGCAGCGAGTTACCCCACCCTGGAGCTTTCTTT.

This chain joins TRBV6-5 and TRBJ1-2; no clear D gene. This CDR3 is 15 amino acids long. The germline gives CDR1 MNHEY, CDR2 SVGAGI. V was trimmed by 0 bases and J by 5 bases, leaving 13 bases between them. CDR3 DNA: TGTGCCAGCAGTTACTCCTCGACGGGGATATATGGCTACACCTTC. Amino acids: CASSYSSTGIYGYTF.

This clone turned up a few times. CDR3 sequence (DNA): TGTGCCAGTAGTGTTTCCTGGGCTGGCTACACCTTC. It codes for CASSVSWAGYTF. The genes are TRBV19 and TRBJ1-2; D remains ambiguous. The CDR3 sequence is 12 residues long. V gave up 5 bases and J gave up 7 bases, with 11 bases separating them. Germline CDR1 reads LNHDA; CDR2 reads SQIVND (reference sequence).

A remark on this clone: The sample has other DNA sequences that encode this CDR3 too. The chain has TRBV7-9 and TRBJ2-6; D is undetermined. Germline CDR1 and CDR2: SEHNR and FQNEAQ (reference sequence). V was shortened by 3 bases and J by 0 bases, with 6 bases between the two germline ends. This CDR3 is built from 15 residues. The CDR3 is CASSFFLSGANVLTF. The DNA for the CDR3 is TGTGCCAGCAGCTTTTTCCTCTCTGGGGCCAACGTCCTGACTTTC.

The table lists this clone with a few counts. V is TRBV28 and J is TRBJ1-6, with TRBD1 identical over 8 bases. This CDR3 region has 12 residues. Germline V gene lookup returns CDR1 MDHEN and CDR2 SYDVKM. CDR3 residues: CASRQGASPLHF. The CDR3 DNA follows: TGTGCATCGAGGCAGGGGGCTTCACCCCTCCACTTT. Combining the CDR3 with reference TRBV28 and TRBJ1-6 gives the whole variable domain DVKVTQSSRYLVKRTGEKVFLECVQDMDHENMFWYRQDPGLGLRLIYFSYDVKMKEKGDIPEGYSVSREKKERFSLILESASTNQTSMYLCASRQGASPLHFGNGTRLTVT.

This clone was seen a single time. The chain joins TRBV19 to TRBJ1-2; TRBD1 aligns across 7 bases. With V trimmed by 6 bases and J by 5 bases, 3 bases remained unmatched. Germline V gene lookup returns CDR1 LNHDA and CDR2 SQIVND (reference sequence). The CDR3 is 12 residues long. CDR3 bases: TGTGCCAGTAGACACAGGGGTTATGGCTACACCTTC. This gives the protein CASRHRGYGYTF.

The V gene is TRBV29-1, the J gene TRBJ2-1; a weak D match, TRBD1 (5 bases). V lost 7 bases to trimming and J lost 7 bases, with 11 bases between them. The CDR3 consists of 11 residues. CDR1 is SQVTM and CDR2 is ANQGSEA in the germline V gene. The CDR3 loop is CSAARGNEQFF. CDR3 in DNA: TGCAGCGCCGCTAGGGGTAATGAGCAGTTCTTC.

This chain joins TRBV28 and TRBJ2-5; 7 bases are a match to TRBD2. The trim removed 6 bases at V and 4 bases at J, leaving 11 bases unmatched. Germline CDR1 is MDHEN and CDR2 is SYDVKM. The CDR3 is 15 residues long. CDR3 sequence: CASSPTLGGGETQYF. CDR3 bases: TGTGCCAGCAGCCCCACCTTGGGGGGGGGAGAGACCCAGTACTTC. The variable domain in full, with the rest retrieved from reference TRBV28 and TRBJ2-5, is DVKVTQSSRYLVKRTGEKVFLECVQDMDHENMFWYRQDPGLGLRLIYFSYDVKMKEKGDIPEGYSVSREKKERFSLILESASTNQTSMYLCASSPTLGGGETQYFGPGTRLLVL.

This sequence joins TRBV2 and TRBJ2-5, with D possibly matching TRBD2 (6 bases). The end of the DNA fits TRBJ2-7 better, so the J call may be wrong. CDR3 length: 13 amino acids. Germline V gene lookup returns CDR1 SNHLY and CDR2 FYNNEI. CDR3 nucleotides: TGTGCCAGCTTGGGGGGTGATTCCTACGAGCAGTACTTC. It yields the protein CASLGGDSYEQYF.

The J gene is TRBJ1-2, the V gene TRBV18; possibly TRBD1 for D (5 bases). The ends were cut back, 6 bases at V and 5 bases at J, with 16 bases in the middle. The CDR3 runs to 14 residues. The V gene's germline CDR1 is KGHSH and CDR2 LQKENI. The CDR3 region is CASSQLTDSYGYTF. CDR3 nucleotide sequence: TGTGCCAGCTCCCAGCTGACAGATTCATATGGCTACACCTTC.

This rearrangement joins TRBV5-1 to TRBJ1-2, with D unclear. The germline V gene encodes CDR1 SGHRS and CDR2 YFSETQ. CDR3 length: 14 amino acids. V lost 2 bases to trimming and J lost 0 bases, with 8 bases between them. CDR3 nucleotides: TGCGCCAGCAGCTTAGAGGAAACTAACTATGGCTACACCTTC. Translated: CASSLEETNYGYTF.

This chain uses TRBV11-3 with TRBJ2-3, with 11 bases fitting TRBD2. The CDR3 totals 17 residues. J gave up 1 base and V 1 base, and 4 bases lay outside the gene matches. The germline gives CDR1 SGHNT, CDR2 YENEEA. Written as DNA, the CDR3 is TGTGCCAGCAGCTTAGGACTAGCGGGGAGGGGCACAGATACGCAGTATTTT. The encoded protein is CASSLGLAGRGTDTQYF.

The chain links TRBV2 to TRBJ2-3; 7 bases match TRBD1. The ends lost 6 bases at V and 2 bases at J; junction bases unmatched: 5. The CDR3 consists of 14 residues. Per germline, CDR1 SNHLY and CDR2 FYNNEI. The CDR3 region is CASRTGTHTDTQYF. CDR3 nucleotides: TGTGCCAGCAGGACAGGGACCCACACAGATACGCAGTATTTT.

The chain joins TRBV5-5 to TRBJ2-1; no definite D call. Germline-derived CDR1 and CDR2 are SGHKS and YYEKEE (reference sequence). The CDR3 length is 11 residues. The V gene lost 5 bases and the J gene lost 10 bases, with 10 bases spanning the gap. The CDR3 sequence: CASSHTWEQFF. The DNA for the CDR3 is TGTGCCAGCAGTCACACCTGGGAGCAGTTCTTC.

The rearrangement links TRBV14 to TRBJ1-1, with unresolved D. V lost 4 bases and J lost 1, with 7 bases in between. The germline CDR1 and CDR2 sequences are SGHDN and FVKESK. CDR3 length: 13 amino acids. The CDR3 nucleotides are TGTGCCAGCAGCCTCCTACGGAACACTGAAGCTTTCTTT. It is translated as CASSLLRNTEAFF.

As to this clone: Different DNA sequences within this sample yield the same CDR3. The V gene is TRBV9, the J gene TRBJ2-5; 10 bases map to TRBD2. This CDR3 spans 16 amino acids. J was trimmed by 2 bases and V by 0 bases; bases with no gene match: 4. The germline V gene has CDR1 SGDLS and CDR2 YYNGEE. The chain's CDR3 is CASSVVASGGQETQYF. The DNA of the CDR3 is TGTGCCAGCAGCGTAGTGGCTAGCGGGGGACAAGAGACCCAGTACTTC.

V usage is TRBV19 and J usage is TRBJ2-4, with D possibly matching TRBD1 (6 bases). The length of the CDR3 is 15 residues. V was trimmed by 6 bases and J by 3 bases, leaving 15 bases between them. In germline, CDR1 is LNHDA, CDR2 SQIVND (reference sequence). This CDR3 reads CASSRGQRFKNIQYF. CDR3 in DNA: TGTGCCAGTAGCAGAGGACAGCGATTCAAAAACATTCAGTACTTC.

This clone was seen only a few times. This rearrangement joins TRBV28 to TRBJ2-3; 8 bases map to TRBD2. CDR1 is MDHEN and CDR2 is SYDVKM in the germline V gene. The CDR3 has 15 amino acids. The V gene end was trimmed by 3 bases and the J gene end by 9 bases; junction bases not matched to a gene: 11. DNA of the CDR3: TGTGCCAGCAGTTTGGCGGGGGGTCCAATGTCGACGCAGTATTTT. Its translation: CASSLAGGPMSTQYF.

This chain connects TRBV6-5 to TRBJ1-5; TRBD1 aligns across 8 bases. The germline CDR1 and CDR2 sequences are MNHEY and SVGAGI. The CDR3 is 15 residues long. V was clipped by 6 bases and J by 1 base; unmatched bases: 5. This CDR3 is CASSPDRGSNQPQHF. DNA for the CDR3: TGTGCCAGCAGCCCCGACAGGGGAAGCAATCAGCCCCAGCATTTT.

V and J are TRBV19 and TRBJ1-1; D remains ambiguous. Germline assignment: CDR1 LNHDA and CDR2 SQIVND (reference sequence). V dropped 5 bases and J dropped 5 bases, with 12 bases sitting between them. The CDR3 has 13 residues. The CDR3 loop reads CASSPKGDTEAFF. The CDR3 DNA reads TGTGCCAGTAGTCCTAAGGGAGATACTGAAGCTTTCTTT.